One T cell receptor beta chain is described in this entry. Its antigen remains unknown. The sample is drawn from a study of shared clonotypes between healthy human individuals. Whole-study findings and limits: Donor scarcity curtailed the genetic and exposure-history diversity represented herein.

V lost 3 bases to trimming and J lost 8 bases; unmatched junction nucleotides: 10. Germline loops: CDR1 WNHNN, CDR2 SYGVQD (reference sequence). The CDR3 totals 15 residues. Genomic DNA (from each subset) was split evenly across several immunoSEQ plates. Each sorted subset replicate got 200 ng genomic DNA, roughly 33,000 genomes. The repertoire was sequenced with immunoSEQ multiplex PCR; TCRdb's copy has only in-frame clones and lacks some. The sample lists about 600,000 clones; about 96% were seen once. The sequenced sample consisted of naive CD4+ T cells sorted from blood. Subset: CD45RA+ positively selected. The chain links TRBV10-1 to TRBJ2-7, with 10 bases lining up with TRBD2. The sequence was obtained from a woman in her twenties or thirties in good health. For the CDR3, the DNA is TGCGCCAGCAGTGAAGATCTAGCGGGAGAACGAAAGCAGTACTTC. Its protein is CASSEDLAGERKQYF.